One sample yielded the 5 T cell receptor beta chains listed below, sequenced in a study of response to subunit inactivated influenza vaccine. TCRdb re-called the RT-PCR reads with MiXCR, one entry per CDR3 protein. The sample yields approximately 700,000 distinct CDR3 sequences, 14% seen once. The source was PBMCs from blood, collected roughly 2 weeks before vaccination. These receptors all come from a man aged 50 or older who received an inactivated influenza vaccine.

This clonotype was seen ten or more times. The V call is TRBV30, the J call TRBJ2-1; a weak D match, TRBD2 (7 bases). Looked up from germline, CDR1 is GTSNPN and CDR2 is SVGIG (reference sequence). Trimming left V 1 base short and J 4 bases short, with 11 bases between. This CDR3 spans 14 amino acids. The CDR3 protein is CAWSGRGGYNEQFF. CDR3 in DNA: TGTGCCTGGAGTGGTAGGGGGGGATACAATGAGCAGTTCTTC.

This clonotype was observed a handful of times. The junction departs from germline at one end; a sequencing error may be responsible. The chain recombines TRBV2 with TRBJ1-4; possibly TRBD1 for D (5 bases). This CDR3 comprises 15 residues. Germline CDR1 SNHLY, CDR2 FYNNEI. The CDR3 DNA reads as TGTGCCAGCAGTGATCTCTTGGGACGCCACGACAGTAATGTTTTT. Translating gives CASSDLLGRHDSNVF.

CDR3 sequence (DNA): TGTGCCAGCCTCGGGGTCAATCAGCCCCAGCATTTT. It specifies CASLGVNQPQHF. The chain has TRBV11-2 and TRBJ1-5, with D uncertain. The CDR3 extends over 12 amino acids. Germline loops: CDR1 SGHAT, CDR2 FQNNGV. The ends were cut back, 8 bases at V and 3 bases at J, with 8 bases in the middle. The whole variable domain, remainder taken from reference TRBV11-2 and TRBJ1-5, is EAGVAQSPRYKIIEKRQSVAFWCNPISGHATLYWYQQILGQGPKLLIQFQNNGVVDDSQLPKDRFSAERLKGVDSTLKIQPAKLEDSAVYLCASLGVNQPQHFGDGTRLSIL.

The rearrangement uses TRBV12-3 or TRBV12-4 and TRBJ1-1; 7 nucleotides line up with TRBD1. There are 14 residues in the CDR3. Unmatched junction bases numbered 4, after V lost 2 bases and J lost 4 bases. The CDR3 sequence: CASSLTYRGTEAFF. Written as DNA, the CDR3 is TGTGCCAGCAGTTTAACTTACAGGGGCACTGAAGCTTTCTTT.

V gene TRBV27 combines with J gene TRBJ2-7; perhaps TRBD2 as D (5 bases). This CDR3 spans 15 amino acids. The germline V gene encodes CDR1 MNHEY and CDR2 SMNVEV (reference sequence). V was cut by 5 bases and J by 3 bases, with 17 bases left in between. The CDR3 spells CASSLSTGWYYEQYF. CDR3 in DNA: TGTGCCAGCAGTCTCTCGACGGGATGGTACTACGAGCAGTACTTC.